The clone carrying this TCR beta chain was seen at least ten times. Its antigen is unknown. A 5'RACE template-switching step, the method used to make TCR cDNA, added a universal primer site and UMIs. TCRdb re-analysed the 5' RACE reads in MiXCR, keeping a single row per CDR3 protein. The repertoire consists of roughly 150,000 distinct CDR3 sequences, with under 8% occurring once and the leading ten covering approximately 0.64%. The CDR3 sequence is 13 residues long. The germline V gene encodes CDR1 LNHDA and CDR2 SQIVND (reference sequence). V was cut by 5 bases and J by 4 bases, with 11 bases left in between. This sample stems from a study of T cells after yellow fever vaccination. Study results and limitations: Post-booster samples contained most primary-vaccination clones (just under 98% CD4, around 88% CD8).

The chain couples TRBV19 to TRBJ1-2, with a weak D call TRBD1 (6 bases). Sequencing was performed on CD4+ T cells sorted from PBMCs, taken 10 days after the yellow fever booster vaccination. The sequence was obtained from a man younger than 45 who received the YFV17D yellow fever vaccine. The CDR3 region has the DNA TGTGCCAGTAGTCCCGGACAGTTCTATGGCTACACCTTC. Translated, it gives CASSPGQFYGYTF.